Listed here are 10 T cell receptor beta chains from one sample, sequenced in a study of cytomegalovirus exposure and HLA in healthy donors. The PCR contained 60 Vbeta and 13 Jbeta primers. Sequencing was performed with immunoSEQ multiplex PCR; in TCRdb, only in-frame clones are kept and a portion is missing. The data hold about 100,000 clones, with 77% observed a single time. Sequenced input: PBMCs. The source is a male donor in good health and CMV-seronegative.

This clone has more than one count but fewer than ten. V gene TRBV2 combines with J gene TRBJ2-7; a weak D match, TRBD2 (5 bases). V was pared by 5 bases and J by 0 bases, with 20 bases between. Germline CDR1 is SNHLY and CDR2 is FYNNEI. CDR3 length equals 17 residues. CDR3 sequence reads: CASSWSFGDRSSYEQYF. Written as DNA, the CDR3 is TGTGCCAGCAGTTGGAGTTTCGGGGATCGGAGCTCCTACGAGCAGTACTTC.

J is TRBJ1-3 and V is TRBV7-9; 10 bases fit TRBD1. CDR1 and CDR2 from the germline V gene are SEHNR and FQNEAQ (reference sequence). V was pared by 5 bases and J by 0 bases, with 13 bases of the junction left unmatched. The CDR3 has 19 amino acids. The chain's CDR3 is CASSLGQGPSGFSGNTIYF. The CDR3 region has the DNA TGTGCCAGCAGCCTGGGACAGGGGCCTTCCGGCTTCTCTGGAAACACCATATATTTT.

The chain's CDR3 is CAISDQGAHSNQPQHF. The CDR3 region has the DNA TGTGCCATCAGTGATCAGGGGGCCCATAGCAATCAGCCCCAGCATTTT. The chain joins TRBV10-3 to TRBJ1-5, with 8 bases aligning to TRBD1. Germline loops: CDR1 ENHRY, CDR2 SYGVKD. The J segment lost 0 bases and the V segment lost 3 bases, leaving 4 bases of the junction unmatched. This CDR3 is built from 16 residues.

The chain employs TRBV6-1 and TRBJ1-2; 9 nucleotides align to TRBD1. The CDR3 is made up of 17 amino acids. J lost 4 bases, V lost 3 bases, and 12 bases had no gene match. The germline V gene has CDR1 MNHNS and CDR2 SASEGT. CDR3 region: CASSDPPGTGTTYGYTF. The CDR3 nucleotides read TGTGCCAGCAGTGACCCCCCCGGGACAGGGACCACCTATGGCTACACCTTC.

The chain is built from TRBV18 and TRBJ1-1, with 9 bases identical to TRBD1. V dropped 4 bases and J dropped 4; count of bases not matched to a gene: 7. CDR1 and CDR2 (germline): KGHSH, LQKENI. The CDR3 is 15 amino acids. The CDR3 loop reads CASSREGQGATEAFF. CDR3 sequence (DNA): TGTGCCAGCTCACGGGAGGGACAGGGAGCCACTGAAGCTTTCTTT.

The V gene is TRBV4-1, the J gene TRBJ1-2, with 9 bases that match TRBD1. J lost 5 bases, V lost 4 bases, and 5 bases had no gene match. CDR3 length: 14 residues. Germline CDR1 reads MGHRA; CDR2 reads YSYEKL. Here the CDR3 DNA reads TGCGCCAGCAGCCCCGGACAGGGGCAATATGGCTACACCTTC. As protein: CASSPGQGQYGYTF.

This chain uses TRBV5-1 with TRBJ2-7, with 11 bases lining up with TRBD2. Germline V gene sequence: CDR1 SGHRS, CDR2 YFSETQ. CDR3 size: 14 residues. V lost 1 base, J lost 8 bases, and 5 bases stayed unmatched. In DNA, the CDR3 is TGCGCCAGCAGCTTGACTAGCGGGAGAGGAAAGCAGTACTTC. This codes for CASSLTSGRGKQYF.

The chain has TRBV30 and TRBJ1-4, with a tentative D call TRBD1 (6 bases). V lost 2 bases and J 8 bases, leaving 18 bases between the germline ends. Germline assignment: CDR1 GTSNPN and CDR2 SVGIG (reference sequence). The CDR3 loop spans 15 amino acids. The DNA for the CDR3 is TGTGCCTGGAGTCAGGACAGTTCGGTGCGGGAAAAACTGTTTTTT. Encoded protein: CAWSQDSSVREKLFF. The full variable domain, with the rest looked up from reference TRBV30 and TRBJ1-4, is SQTIHQWPATLVQPVGSPLSLECTVEGTSNPNLYWYRQAAGRGLQLLFYSVGIGQISSEVPQNLSASRPQDRQFILSSKKLLLSDSGFYLCAWSQDSSVREKLFFGSGTQLSVL.

The genes are TRBV5-1 and TRBJ2-7; TRBD2 matches at 9 bases. The CDR3 totals 13 residues. Germline lookup yields CDR1 SGHRS and CDR2 YFSETQ. V dropped 5 bases and J dropped 4; count of bases not matched to a gene: 4. The CDR3 is CASRLAGGYEQYF. In DNA form, the CDR3 reads TGCGCCAGCAGACTGGCGGGAGGGTACGAGCAGTACTTC.

This clone occurred once. The chain couples TRBV10-2 to TRBJ2-7; 8 bases are shared with TRBD2. Looked up from germline, CDR1 is WSHSY and CDR2 is SAAADI. V trimming: 5 bases; J trimming: 2 bases; junction bases outside the gene matches: 8. CDR3 length: 15 residues. The CDR3 loop reads CASSLNREGPYEQYF. DNA of the CDR3: TGCGCCAGCAGTCTTAACCGGGAGGGCCCCTACGAGCAGTACTTC.